Each of the 6 T cell receptor beta chains below was sequenced from the same sample in a study of shared clonotypes between healthy human individuals. Data came from immunoSEQ multiplex PCR; TCRdb stores just in-frame clones and leaves some out. The sample lists 2 million to 2.5 million clones; 90% to 95% were seen once. The sample consisted of naive CD4+ T cells from PBMCs. Subset given: CD45RA+ positively selected. Receptor source: a man between 18 and 35 years old in good health. Some clones in this sample may be carry-over from other donors' samples.

Details on this clone: The sample carries other DNA sequences with the same CDR3. V usage is TRBV5-1 and J usage is TRBJ1-2; D uncertain. Germline lookup yields CDR1 SGHRS and CDR2 YFSETQ. The CDR3 is 12 residues long. V lost 2 bases and J 8 bases, leaving 10 bases between the germline ends. CDR3 DNA sequence: TGCGCCAGCAGCTTAGAAAAGGGAGGCTACACCTTC. Protein product: CASSLEKGGYTF. Combining the CDR3 with reference TRBV5-1 and TRBJ1-2 gives the whole variable domain KAGVTQTPRYLIKTRGQQVTLSCSPISGHRSVSWYQQTPGQGLQFLFEYFSETQRNKGNFPGRFSGRQFSNSRSEMNVSTLELGDSALYLCASSLEKGGYTFGSGTRLTVV.

Concerning this clone itself: Different DNA sequences within this sample yield the same CDR3. J is TRBJ1-5 and V is TRBV18; D unresolved. The CDR3 covers 12 residues. Germline V gene sequence: CDR1 KGHSH, CDR2 LQKENI. V was shortened by 6 bases and J by 2 bases, with 5 bases between the two germline ends. CDR3: CASSGGNQPQHF. The CDR3 DNA reads TGTGCCAGCTCCGGGGGCAATCAGCCCCAGCATTTT.

This sequence joins TRBV28 and TRBJ2-7; no firm D call. V lost 10 bases and J 3 bases, leaving 19 bases between the germline ends. CDR1 and CDR2 (germline): MDHEN, SYDVKM. This CDR3 is built from 14 residues. The CDR3 reads CATRGGRAVYEQYF. The CDR3 region has the DNA TGTGCCACCCGAGGCGGCCGAGCCGTCTACGAGCAGTACTTC. Variable domain in full (rest from reference TRBV28 and TRBJ2-7): DVKVTQSSRYLVKRTGEKVFLECVQDMDHENMFWYRQDPGLGLRLIYFSYDVKMKEKGDIPEGYSVSREKKERFSLILESASTNQTSMYLCATRGGRAVYEQYFGPGTRLTVT.

The chain carries TRBV11-2 and TRBJ2-5; tentative D call: TRBD2 (6 bases). CDR1 is SGHAT, CDR2 FQNNGV, per germline. V lost 5 bases to trimming and J lost 3 bases, with 19 bases between them. This CDR3 is built from 16 residues. CDR3 sequence reads: CASSPISGRGKETQYF. CDR3 DNA: TGTGCCAGCAGCCCCATATCGGGTCGGGGGAAAGAGACCCAGTACTTC.

The V call is TRBV28, the J call TRBJ1-2, with 9 nucleotides matching TRBD1. CDR1 MDHEN and CDR2 SYDVKM come from the germline V gene. This CDR3 is built from 14 residues. Trimming cost V 4 bases and J 8 bases; bases outside gene matches: 8. The CDR3 DNA reads as TGTGCCAGCAGTTACCCCGGGACAGGGTGGGGCTACACCTTC. As protein: CASSYPGTGWGYTF.

V usage is TRBV2 and J usage is TRBJ2-1, with D possibly matching TRBD1 (5 bases). In germline, CDR1 is SNHLY, CDR2 FYNNEI. Deletions cut 7 bases from V and 8 bases from J, with 21 bases between. The CDR3 runs 15 residues. CDR3 sequence reads: CASTPRATGRDEQFF. The CDR3 nucleotides are TGTGCCAGCACCCCCAGGGCTACGGGCCGGGATGAGCAGTTCTTC.